This T cell receptor (beta chain) was profiled in a study of monozygotic twins with inflammatory bowel disease. Study-level points and caveats: Data gave no support to a single strong signal or clonotype associated with IBD.

Reanalyzing the 5' RACE reads, TCRdb keeps one entry per CDR3 protein, without DNA. There are a few hundred thousand distinct CDR3 sequences in the sample, with roughly 1.5% held by the top ten. Comments on this clonotype: Its antigen remains unidentified.

From germline, CDR1 is SGDLS and CDR2 YYNGEE. This CDR3 spans 17 amino acids. This receptor was taken from a human donor with ulcerative colitis or Crohn's disease, or a healthy co-twin of an affected twin (not recorded which). The gene calls are TRBV9 and TRBJ2-2. Sequenced: blood. CDR3: CASSTQVDGENTGELFF.